These 5 T cell receptor beta chains came from one sample sequenced in a study of T cell clonality in common variable immunodeficiency. Assay used: immunoSEQ multiplex PCR; TCRdb lists only in-frame clones, some missing. This sample shows tens of thousands of clones and no singletons; almost 4.5% rests with the ten largest. The specimen was peripheral blood mononuclear cells. These receptors were taken from a person aged 18 to 70 in good health.

In this sample, this clone turned up many times. The sequenced CDR3 bases are TGTGCCAGTAGTCCCGGGGTTTTTGGGGACTACACTGAA. Protein product: CASSPGVFGDYTE. The CDR3, in full, reads CASSPGVFGDYTEAFF. The V gene is TRBV19, the J gene TRBJ1-1, with D possibly TRBD1 on 5 matching bases. The read finishes 3 residues shy of the CDR3 end, and the germline J gene is used to complete it. V was cut by 5 bases and J by 3 bases, with 19 bases left in between. The CDR3 contains 16 residues. Germline V gene lookup returns CDR1 LNHDA and CDR2 SQIVND (reference sequence). The full variable domain, rest sourced from reference TRBV19 and TRBJ1-1, is DGGITQSPKYLFRKEGQNVTLSCEQNLNHDAMYWYRQDPGQGLRLIYYSQIVNDFQKGDIAEGYSVSREKKESFPLTVTSAQKNPTAFYLCASSPGVFGDYTEAFFGQGTRLTVV.

This clone was counted between two and nine times. The read comes to an end 3 residues before the CDR3 does, leaving the germline J gene to fill in the end. The rearrangement joins TRBV7-9 to TRBJ2-2; 9 nucleotides match TRBD1. The germline CDR1 and CDR2 sequences are SEHNR and FQNEAQ (reference sequence). The CDR3 is made up of 14 amino acids. CDR3 DNA, as far as it was read: TGTGCCAGCAGCCTCCGGACAGGGGCTGAAAAG. It codes for CASSLRTGAEK. The complete CDR3 sequence is CASSLRTGAEKLFF.

This clone has ten or more counts. The read stops 3 residues short of the end of the CDR3; the missing end is completed from the germline J gene. The chain carries TRBV24-1 and TRBJ2-2; TRBD2 is a possible D gene (6 bases). The V gene's germline CDR1 is KGHDR and CDR2 SFDVKD. The CDR3 has 16 amino acids. V shed 1 base and J shed 6 bases, with 14 bases lying between them. The CDR3 protein is CATSDFRGNRPGELFF. The CDR3 bases that were read are TGTGCCACCAGTGATTTTCGGGGGAACCGACCCGGGGAG.

At least ten counts were recorded for this clone. The read comes to an end 3 residues before the CDR3 does, leaving the germline J gene to fill in the end. The chain recombines TRBV7-9 with TRBJ1-5, with a tentative D call TRBD1 (6 bases). The CDR3 is 14 residues long. Germline lookup yields CDR1 SEHNR and CDR2 FQNEAQ (reference sequence). Trimming shortened V by 6 bases and J by 7 bases, and 16 bases separated the two germline ends. CDR3 sequence: CASSPIQGTQPQHF. The sequenced part of the CDR3 DNA is TGTGCCAGCAGTCCCATACAGGGCACCCAGCCC. The full variable domain, in which reference TRBV7-9 and TRBJ1-5 provide the parts outside the CDR3, is DTGVSQNPRHKITKRGQNVTFRCDPISEHNRLYWYRQTLGQGPEFLTYFQNEAQLEKSRLLSDRFSAERPKGSFSTLEIQRTEQGDSAMYLCASSPIQGTQPQHFGDGTRLSIL.

This clone was recorded a few times. Sequencing ends 3 residues short of the CDR3 end; the germline J gene provides the rest. V and J are TRBV11-2 and TRBJ2-2; 7 nucleotides line up with TRBD1. Per germline, CDR1 SGHAT and CDR2 FQNNGV. The CDR3 loop spans 15 amino acids. The DNA read from the CDR3 is TGTGCCAGCAGGTCCGAGGGGGCAGGGATGGGAAAG. Amino acid sequence: CASRSEGAGMGK. In full, the CDR3 is CASRSEGAGMGKLFF.